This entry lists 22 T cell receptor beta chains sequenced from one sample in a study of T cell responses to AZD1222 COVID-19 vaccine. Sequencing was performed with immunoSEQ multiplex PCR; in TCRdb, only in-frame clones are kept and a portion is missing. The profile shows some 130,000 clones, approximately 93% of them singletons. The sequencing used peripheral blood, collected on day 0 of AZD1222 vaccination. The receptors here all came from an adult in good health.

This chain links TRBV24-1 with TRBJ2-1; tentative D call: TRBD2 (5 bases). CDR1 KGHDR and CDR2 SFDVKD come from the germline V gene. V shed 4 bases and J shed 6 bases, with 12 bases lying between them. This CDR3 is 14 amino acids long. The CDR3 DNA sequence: TGTGCCACCAGTGACGGAGGTTCCCCCAATGAGCAGTTCTTC. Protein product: CATSDGGSPNEQFF.

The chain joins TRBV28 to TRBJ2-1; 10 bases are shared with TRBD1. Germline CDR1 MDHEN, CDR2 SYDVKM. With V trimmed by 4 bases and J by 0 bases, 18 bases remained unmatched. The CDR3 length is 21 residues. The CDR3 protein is CASSSMTGTGETIVSYNEQFF. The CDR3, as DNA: TGTGCCAGCAGTTCAATGACCGGGACAGGGGAGACTATTGTCTCCTACAATGAGCAGTTCTTC.

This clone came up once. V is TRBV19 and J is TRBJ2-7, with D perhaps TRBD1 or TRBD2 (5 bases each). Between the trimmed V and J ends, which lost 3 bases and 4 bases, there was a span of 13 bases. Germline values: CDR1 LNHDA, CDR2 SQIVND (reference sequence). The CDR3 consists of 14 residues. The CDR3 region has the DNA TGTGCCAGTAGTATGGGACGGGGTTCGTACGAGCAGTACTTC. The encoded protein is CASSMGRGSYEQYF.

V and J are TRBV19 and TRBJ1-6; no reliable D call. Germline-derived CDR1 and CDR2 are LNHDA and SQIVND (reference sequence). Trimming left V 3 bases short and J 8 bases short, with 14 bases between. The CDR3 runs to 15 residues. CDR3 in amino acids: CASSIGLAQYSPLHF. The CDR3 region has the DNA TGTGCCAGTAGTATCGGTTTGGCCCAATATTCACCCCTCCACTTT.

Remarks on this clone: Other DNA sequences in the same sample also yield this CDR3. CDR3 sequence: CASSLYGGDTQYF. The CDR3 nucleotides are TGTGCCAGCAGCTTATACGGGGGCGATACGCAGTATTTT. This chain connects TRBV7-7 to TRBJ2-3; either TRBD1 or TRBD2 may supply D (6 bases each). Germline V gene sequence: CDR1 SSHAT, CDR2 FNYEAQ (reference sequence). V was cut by 2 bases and J by 6 bases, with 9 bases left in between. The CDR3 sequence is 13 residues long.

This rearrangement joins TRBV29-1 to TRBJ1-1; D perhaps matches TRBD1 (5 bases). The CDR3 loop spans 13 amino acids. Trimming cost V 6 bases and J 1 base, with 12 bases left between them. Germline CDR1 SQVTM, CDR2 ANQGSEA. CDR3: CSVGERGNTEAFF. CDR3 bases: TGCAGCGTGGGCGAAAGGGGGAACACTGAAGCTTTCTTT.

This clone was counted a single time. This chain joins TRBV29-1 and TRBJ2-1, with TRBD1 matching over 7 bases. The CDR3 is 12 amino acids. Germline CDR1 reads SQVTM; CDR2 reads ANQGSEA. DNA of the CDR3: TGCAGTGGAGCCGGACAGGACAATGAGCAGTTCTTC. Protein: CSGAGQDNEQFF.

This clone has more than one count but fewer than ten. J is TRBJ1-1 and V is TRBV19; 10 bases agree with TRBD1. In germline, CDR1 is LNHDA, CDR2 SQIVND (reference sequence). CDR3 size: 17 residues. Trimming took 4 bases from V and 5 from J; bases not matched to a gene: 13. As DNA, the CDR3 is TGTGCCAGTAGTAGGGGTGGGACAGGGGTCATCGGGACTGAAGCTTTCTTT. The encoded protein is CASSRGGTGVIGTEAFF.

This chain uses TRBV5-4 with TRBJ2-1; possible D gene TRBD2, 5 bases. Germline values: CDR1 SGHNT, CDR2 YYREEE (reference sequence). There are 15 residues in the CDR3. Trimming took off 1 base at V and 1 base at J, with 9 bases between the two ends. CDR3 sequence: CASSLSGGSYNEQFF. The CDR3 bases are TGTGCCAGCAGCTTGAGTGGCGGGTCCTACAATGAGCAGTTCTTC. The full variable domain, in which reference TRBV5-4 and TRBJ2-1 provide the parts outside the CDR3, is ETGVTQSPTHLIKTRGQQVTLRCSSQSGHNTVSWYQQALGQGPQFIFQYYREEENGRGNFPPRFSGLQFPNYSSELNVNALELDDSALYLCASSLSGGSYNEQFFGPGTRLTVL.

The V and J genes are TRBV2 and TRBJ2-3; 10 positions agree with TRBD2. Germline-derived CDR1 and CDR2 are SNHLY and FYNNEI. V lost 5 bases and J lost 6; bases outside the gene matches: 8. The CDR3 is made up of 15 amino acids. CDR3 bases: TGTGCCAGCAGTTTTTTAGCGGGAGGTGGGGATACGCAGTATTTT. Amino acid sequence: CASSFLAGGGDTQYF.

CDR3 protein: CASSSGTGFYYEQYF. The DNA of the CDR3 is TGTGCCAGCAGTTCCGGGACAGGGTTTTACTACGAGCAGTACTTC. The chain joins TRBV27 to TRBJ2-7; TRBD1 agrees at 9 bases. The CDR3 sequence is 15 residues long. V lost 4 bases and J lost 3; bases outside the gene matches: 7. Germline V gene data show CDR1 as MNHEY and CDR2 as SMNVEV (reference sequence).

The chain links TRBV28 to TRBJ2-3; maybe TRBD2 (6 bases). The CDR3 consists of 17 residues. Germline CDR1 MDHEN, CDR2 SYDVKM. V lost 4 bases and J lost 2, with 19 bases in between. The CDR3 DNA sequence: TGTGCCAGCAGTTCGGGTGGGGGGAGGTGGATCACAGATACGCAGTATTTT. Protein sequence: CASSSGGGRWITDTQYF.

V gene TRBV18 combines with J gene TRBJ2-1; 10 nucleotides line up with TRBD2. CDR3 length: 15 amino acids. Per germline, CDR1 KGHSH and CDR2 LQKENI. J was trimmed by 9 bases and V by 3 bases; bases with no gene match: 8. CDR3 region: CASSPGLAGDGEQFF. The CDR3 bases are TGTGCCAGCTCACCGGGTCTAGCGGGAGACGGTGAGCAGTTCTTC.

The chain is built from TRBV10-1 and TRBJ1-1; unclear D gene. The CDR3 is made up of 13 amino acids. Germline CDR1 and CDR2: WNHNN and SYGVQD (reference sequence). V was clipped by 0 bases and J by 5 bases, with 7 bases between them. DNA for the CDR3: TGCGCCAGCAGTGAGTCCAGCCGAACTGAAGCTTTCTTT. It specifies CASSESSRTEAFF.

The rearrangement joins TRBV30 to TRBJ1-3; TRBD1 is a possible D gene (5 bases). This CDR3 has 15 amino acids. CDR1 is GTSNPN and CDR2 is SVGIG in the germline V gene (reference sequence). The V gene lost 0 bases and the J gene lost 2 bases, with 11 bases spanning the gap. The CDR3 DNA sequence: TGTGCCTGGAGTGTTTATCAGGGCGCTGGAAACACCATATATTTT. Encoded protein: CAWSVYQGAGNTIYF.

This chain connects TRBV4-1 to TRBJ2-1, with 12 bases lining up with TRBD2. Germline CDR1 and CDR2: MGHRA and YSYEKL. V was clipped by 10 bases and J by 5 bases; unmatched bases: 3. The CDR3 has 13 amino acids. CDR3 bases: TGCGCCACTAGCGGGAGGGCGGACAATGAGCAGTTCTTC. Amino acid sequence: CATSGRADNEQFF.

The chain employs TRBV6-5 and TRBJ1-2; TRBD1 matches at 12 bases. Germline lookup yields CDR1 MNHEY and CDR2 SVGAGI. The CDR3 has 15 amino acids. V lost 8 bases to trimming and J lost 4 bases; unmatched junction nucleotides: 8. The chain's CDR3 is CASAERGQGAYGYTF. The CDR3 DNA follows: TGTGCCAGCGCCGAGAGGGGACAGGGGGCCTATGGCTACACCTTC.

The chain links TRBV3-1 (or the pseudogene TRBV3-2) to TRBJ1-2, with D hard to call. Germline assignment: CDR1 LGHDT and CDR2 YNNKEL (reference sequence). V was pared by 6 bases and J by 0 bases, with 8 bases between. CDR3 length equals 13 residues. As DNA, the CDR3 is TGTGCCAGCAGTAGATTAGCTAACTATGGCTACACCTTC. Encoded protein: CASSRLANYGYTF.

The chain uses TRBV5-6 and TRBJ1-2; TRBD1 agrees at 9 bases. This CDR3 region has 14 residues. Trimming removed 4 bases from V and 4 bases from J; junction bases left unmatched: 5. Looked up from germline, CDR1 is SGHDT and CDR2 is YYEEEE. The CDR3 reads CASSRDRVGYGYTF. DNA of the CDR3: TGTGCCAGCAGCAGGGACAGGGTTGGCTATGGCTACACCTTC.

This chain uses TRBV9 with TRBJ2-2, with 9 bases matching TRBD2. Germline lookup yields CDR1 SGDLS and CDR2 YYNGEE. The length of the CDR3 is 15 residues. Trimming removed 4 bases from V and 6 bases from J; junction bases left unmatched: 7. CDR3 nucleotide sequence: TGTGCCAGCAGCCCTAGAGCGGGGGGAGCCGGGGAGCTGTTTTTT. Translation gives CASSPRAGGAGELFF.

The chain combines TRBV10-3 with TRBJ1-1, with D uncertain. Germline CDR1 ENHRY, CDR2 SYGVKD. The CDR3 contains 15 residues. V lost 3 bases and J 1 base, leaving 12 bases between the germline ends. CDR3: CAISDLGLPNTEAFF. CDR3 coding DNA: TGTGCCATCAGTGACTTGGGGTTACCGAACACTGAAGCTTTCTTT.

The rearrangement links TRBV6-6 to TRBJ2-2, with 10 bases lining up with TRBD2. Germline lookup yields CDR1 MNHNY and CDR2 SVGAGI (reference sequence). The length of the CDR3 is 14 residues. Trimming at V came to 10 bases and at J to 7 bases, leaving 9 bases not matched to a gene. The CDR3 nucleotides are TGTGCCACTCAGAGCCAGCGGGAGGGCGGGGAGCTGTTTTTT. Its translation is CATQSQREGGELFF.